These 27 T cell receptor beta chains were all obtained from the same sample, sequenced in a study of T cell repertoires in cytomegalovirus infection. Using its own MiXCR run on the reads, TCRdb lists one record per CDR3 protein. The sample records fewer than 300,000 distinct CDR3 sequences, about 25% being singletons. Material for sequencing was PBMCs. Receptors originate from a human donor in good health (CMV status not recorded). Some clones in this sample may be carry-over from other donors' samples.

This clonotype occurred many times. The chain employs TRBV19 and TRBJ2-2; possibly TRBD2 for D (7 bases). This CDR3 is built from 15 residues. Germline CDR1 LNHDA, CDR2 SQIVND (reference sequence). Trimming left V 5 bases short and J 1 base short, with 11 bases between. The CDR3 here is CASSLRGGNTGELFF. The CDR3 DNA reads TGTGCCAGTAGTTTAAGGGGGGGGAACACCGGGGAGCTGTTTTTT.

This clonotype was seen at least ten times. This chain connects TRBV12-3 or TRBV12-4 to TRBJ2-2, with 12 bases aligning to TRBD2. This CDR3 has 16 amino acids. The ends lost 6 bases at V and 2 bases at J; junction bases unmatched: 4. CDR3 coding DNA: TGTGCCAGCAGGCGGGGACTAGCGGGTAACACCGGGGAGCTGTTTTTT. As protein: CASRRGLAGNTGELFF.

The rearrangement uses TRBV20-1 and TRBJ1-5; 8 bases are shared with TRBD1. The germline V gene has CDR1 DFQATT and CDR2 SNEGSKA (reference sequence). V shed 5 bases, J shed 7 bases, and the junction held 10 bases outside the gene matches. The CDR3 runs 14 residues. The CDR3 DNA follows: TGCAGTGCTGCCCAAACAGGGGGTTACCAGCCCCAGCATTTT. Encoded protein: CSAAQTGGYQPQHF.

The genes are TRBV29-1 and TRBJ2-1; 12 nucleotides line up with TRBD1. This CDR3 is 16 amino acids long. The V segment lost 0 bases and the J segment 2 bases; nucleotides outside the gene matches: 2. Germline V lookup: CDR1 SQVTM, CDR2 ANQGSEA. CDR3 sequence: CSVEEGTGGTYNEQFF. For the CDR3, the DNA is TGCAGCGTTGAAGAAGGGACAGGGGGCACCTACAATGAGCAGTTCTTC.

The J gene is TRBJ2-2, the V gene TRBV20-1; D is ambiguous. CDR1 and CDR2 from the germline V gene are DFQATT and SNEGSKA (reference sequence). CDR3 size: 13 residues. Trimming left V 2 bases short and J 2 bases short, with 6 bases between. The CDR3 sequence: CSARRPNTGELFF. CDR3 DNA sequence: TGCAGTGCTAGAAGACCAAACACCGGGGAGCTGTTTTTT.

This clonotype has a count of ten or more. The chain couples TRBV2 to TRBJ1-2, with D possibly being TRBD1 (5 bases). The CDR3 is 15 residues long. Germline V lookup: CDR1 SNHLY, CDR2 FYNNEI. V gave up 0 bases and J gave up 0 bases, with 8 bases separating them. The CDR3 region is CASSEAQGSNYGYTF. The CDR3 DNA sequence: TGTGCCAGCAGTGAAGCCCAGGGATCTAACTATGGCTACACCTTC.

The chain has TRBV12-3 or TRBV12-4 and TRBJ2-3; TRBD2 might be the D (7 bases). Between the trimmed V and J ends, which lost 5 bases and 2 bases, there was a span of 17 bases. The CDR3 has 16 residues. In DNA form, the CDR3 reads TGTGCCAGCAGTCAAGAGGGGGGGGGCCCCACAGATACGCAGTATTTT. Amino acid sequence: CASSQEGGGPTDTQYF.

In this sample, this clonotype turned up once. This chain connects TRBV5-6 to TRBJ2-1; D is possibly TRBD2 (5 bases). The germline CDR1 and CDR2 sequences are SGHDT and YYEEEE. Trimming removed 7 bases at V and 2 bases at J, with 19 bases between. This CDR3 is built from 16 residues. CDR3 in DNA: TGTGCCAGCTCCAGAGGCCCGGGGAGCACCTACAATGAGCAGTTCTTC. This sequence encodes CASSRGPGSTYNEQFF.

The rearrangement links TRBV9 to TRBJ2-2; 11 nucleotides agree with TRBD2. Germline CDR1 is SGDLS and CDR2 is YYNGEE. J lost 4 bases, V lost 4 bases, and 12 bases had no gene match. This CDR3 has 18 residues. The CDR3 DNA follows: TGTGCCAGCAGCCCGAGGGCGACTAGCGGGATACGCACCGGGGAGCTGTTTTTT. Translating it yields CASSPRATSGIRTGELFF.

This clonotype has only a few counts. The CDR3 bases are TGTGCCAGCAGCTTGGGAGCAGGGATCTACGAGCAGTACTTC. This encodes CASSLGAGIYEQYF. The gene calls are TRBV11-2 and TRBJ2-7; the D call may be TRBD1 or TRBD2 (5 bases each). V lost 3 bases to trimming and J lost 3 bases, with 12 bases between them. The germline V gene has CDR1 SGHAT and CDR2 FQNNGV. The length of the CDR3 is 14 residues.

At least ten counts were recorded for this clonotype. The genes are TRBV7-8 and TRBJ2-7; 9 bases fit TRBD1. The CDR3 is 11 residues long. Germline V gene sequence: CDR1 SGHVS, CDR2 FQNEAQ. Trimming cost V 10 bases and J 7 bases; bases outside gene matches: 5. CDR3 in DNA: TGTGCCACCCAGACAGGGGGGGAGCAGTACTTC. Encoded protein: CATQTGGEQYF.

This chain links TRBV15 with TRBJ2-3; either TRBD1 or TRBD2 may fit D (5 bases each). CDR1 is LNHNV and CDR2 is YYDKDF in the germline V gene (reference sequence). Trimming left V 5 bases short and J 1 base short, with 13 bases between. This CDR3 region has 15 residues. Written as DNA, the CDR3 is TGTGCCACCAGCCTCCGGGACCCCCGCACAGATACGCAGTATTTT. This translates into CATSLRDPRTDTQYF.

This clonotype has more than one count but fewer than ten. In nucleotides, the CDR3 is TGTGCCAGCAGTTTAGGTGGACAGGGTCGTCAGCCCCAGCATTTT. Protein sequence: CASSLGGQGRQPQHF. This chain links TRBV12-3 or TRBV12-4 with TRBJ1-5, with 8 bases fitting TRBD1. This CDR3 comprises 15 residues. With 1 base clipped from V and 6 bases from J, the junction kept 5 bases outside the gene matches.

The chain is built from TRBV7-9 and TRBJ1-5; 7 nucleotides line up with TRBD1. The CDR3 length is 15 residues. Germline-derived CDR1 and CDR2 are SEHNR and FQNEAQ (reference sequence). V was pared by 5 bases and J by 5 bases, with 9 bases of the junction left unmatched. The CDR3 sequence: CASSPGTASYQPQHF. The DNA for the CDR3 is TGTGCCAGCAGCCCCGGGACAGCGTCTTATCAGCCCCAGCATTTT.

This clonotype was counted between two and nine times. CDR3 loop: CASRNPDTQYF. In DNA form, the CDR3 reads TGTGCCAGCAGAAATCCAGATACGCAGTATTTT. This sequence joins TRBV11-2 and TRBJ2-3; D unclear. CDR1 SGHAT and CDR2 FQNNGV come from the germline V gene. This CDR3 comprises 11 residues. Trimming left V 6 bases short and J 4 bases short, with 5 bases between.

In its sample, this clonotype was seen a few times. The CDR3 spells CASGDGGALNEQFF. CDR3 coding DNA: TGTGCCAGCGGAGACGGGGGGGCCCTGAATGAGCAGTTCTTC. V and J are TRBV28 and TRBJ2-1, with 8 bases that match TRBD2. Germline V lookup: CDR1 MDHEN, CDR2 SYDVKM. The CDR3 is made up of 14 amino acids. The V and J ends lost 8 bases and 7 bases, in that order; junction bases with no gene match: 10.

The genes are TRBV29-1 and TRBJ2-3; D might be TRBD1 (5 bases). The CDR3 covers 12 residues. Trimming shortened V by 6 bases and J by 0 bases, and 7 bases separated the two germline ends. Germline V gene lookup returns CDR1 SQVTM and CDR2 ANQGSEA. CDR3 protein: CSVTESTDTQYF. CDR3 DNA: TGCAGCGTGACAGAAAGCACAGATACGCAGTATTTT.

This chain connects TRBV7-2 to TRBJ2-5; the match to TRBD2 covers 7 bases. Germline CDR1 is SGHTA and CDR2 is FQGNSA. CDR3 length: 14 residues. The junction had 1 base not matched to a gene; V was cut back by 3 bases and J by 0 bases. The CDR3 DNA sequence: TGTGCCAGCAGCTTTGCGGGAGACCAAGAGACCCAGTACTTC. This encodes CASSFAGDQETQYF.

This clonotype was found many times. The V and J genes are TRBV7-2 and TRBJ2-7, with TRBD2 identical over 9 bases. CDR1 SGHTA and CDR2 FQGNSA come from the germline V gene. The CDR3 is 17 residues long. The V and J ends lost 5 bases and 1 base, in that order; junction bases with no gene match: 12. The CDR3 nucleotides read TGTGCCAGCAGCCCGCTGTTTAGGCGGGAGGGATCCTACGAGCAGTACTTC. Translating gives CASSPLFRREGSYEQYF.

The table lists this clonotype with many counts. The J gene is TRBJ2-7, the V gene TRBV7-6; 7 positions agree with TRBD1. V shed 4 bases, J shed 5 bases, and the junction held 14 bases outside the gene matches. The CDR3 covers 16 residues. Germline assignment: CDR1 SGHVS and CDR2 FNYEAQ. The CDR3 reads CASSSGQTPIPHEQYF. CDR3 bases: TGTGCCAGCAGCTCGGGACAGACCCCAATCCCCCACGAGCAGTACTTC.

This clonotype has at least ten counts. The chain combines TRBV7-2 with TRBJ1-2; D gene ambiguous. The CDR3 is 13 residues long. Trimming shortened V by 5 bases and J by 3 bases, and 10 bases separated the two germline ends. Germline V lookup: CDR1 SGHTA, CDR2 FQGNSA. Written as DNA, the CDR3 is TGTGCCAGCAGCGTAACACCCCACTATGGCTACACCTTC. Protein product: CASSVTPHYGYTF.

The genes are TRBV28 and TRBJ2-4; no definite D call. CDR1 and CDR2 (germline): MDHEN, SYDVKM. Trimming cost V 0 bases and J 4 bases, with 7 bases left between them. CDR3 length: 14 amino acids. The CDR3 loop reads CASSLWKTKNIQYF. CDR3 sequence (DNA): TGTGCCAGCAGTTTATGGAAGACAAAAAACATTCAGTACTTC.

V is TRBV2 and J is TRBJ2-1; no clear D gene. The germline V and J ends were trimmed by 5 bases and 4 bases, with 9 bases remaining between them. This CDR3 has 13 residues. Germline V gene data show CDR1 as SNHLY and CDR2 as FYNNEI. The CDR3 is CASSTSRYNEQFF. The CDR3 bases are TGTGCCAGCAGTACGTCCAGATACAATGAGCAGTTCTTC.

This clonotype was counted between two and nine times. The CDR3 is CATILAGASSYNEQFF. CDR3 DNA: TGTGCCACCATCCTCGCGGGGGCCTCCTCCTACAATGAGCAGTTCTTC. The rearrangement uses TRBV28 and TRBJ2-1; D is perhaps TRBD2 (7 bases). The germline V gene has CDR1 MDHEN and CDR2 SYDVKM. V gave up 10 bases and J gave up 0 bases, with 19 bases separating them. The CDR3 covers 16 residues.

The rearrangement links TRBV18 to TRBJ2-1, with 9 bases fitting TRBD2. The length of the CDR3 is 14 residues. After removal of 2 bases from V and 10 bases from J, the junction contained 6 bases not matched to a gene. Germline V lookup: CDR1 KGHSH, CDR2 LQKENI. CDR3 residues: CASSPSGLAGEQFF. As DNA, the CDR3 is TGTGCCAGCTCACCATCGGGACTAGCTGGCGAGCAGTTCTTC.

The gene calls are TRBV20-1 and TRBJ2-5, with D tentatively TRBD1 or TRBD2 (7 bases each). The ends were cut back, 6 bases at V and 5 bases at J, with 19 bases in the middle. The CDR3 sequence is 14 residues long. The germline CDR1 and CDR2 sequences are DFQATT and SNEGSKA (reference sequence). This CDR3 is CSAPSQGGRETQYF. CDR3 nucleotide sequence: TGCAGTGCCCCTAGTCAGGGGGGGAGGGAGACCCAGTACTTC.

The chain joins TRBV20-1 to TRBJ2-5; D unresolved. With 0 bases removed from V and 4 bases from J, the gap between germline ends came to 12 bases. Per germline, CDR1 DFQATT and CDR2 SNEGSKA (reference sequence). CDR3 length: 14 amino acids. The CDR3 sequence: CSARDQTYGETQYF. The CDR3 nucleotides are TGCAGTGCTAGAGACCAGACGTATGGAGAGACCCAGTACTTC.